Listed below are T cell receptor beta chains from one sample, sequenced in a study of cytomegalovirus exposure and HLA in healthy donors. TCRdb's table, derived via immunoSEQ multiplex PCR, lists solely in-frame clones and lacks some. The data contain some 120,000 clones, 85% of them seen just once; the ten biggest clones take up about 2.2%. Sample: PBMCs. The receptor set was obtained from a young woman in good health and CMV-seronegative. The CDR3 runs from the conserved cysteine through the conserved F or W. The D gene is left open where the match is weak. Only some rows state a clone size, as once, few, many or a class for expanded clones.

TGTGCCAGCAGCTTAGATCCCGGGGGGGGTTTAAAGGACGAGCAGTACTTC	CASSLDPGGGLKDEQYF	TRBJ2-7	TRBD2	17	.	TRBV7-2
TGTGCCAGTAGGATATACAGGGGGAACACTGAAGCTTTCTTT	CASRIYRGNTEAFF	TRBJ1-1	TRBD1	14	.	TRBV19
TGTGCCAGCAGCAGGGGGTGGGACACTGAAGCTTTCTTT	CASSRGWDTEAFF	TRBJ1-1	.	13	once	TRBV7-9
TGTGCCTGGAGGCTAGCGGGGTCCACCGGGGAGCTGTTTTTT	CAWRLAGSTGELFF	TRBJ2-2	TRBD2	14	.	TRBV30
TGTGCCAGTAGTATAGCGGACAGTTACACAGATACGCAGTATTTT	CASSIADSYTDTQYF	TRBJ2-3	.	15	.	TRBV19
TGTGCCAGCTGCTCCGGGACAGCCTATGGCTACACCTTC	CASCSGTAYGYTF	TRBJ1-2	TRBD1	13	.	TRBV27
TGTGCCAGCAGCGGCACAGGACAGGGGGCGCGATGGGACACTGAAGCTTTCTTT	CASSGTGQGARWDTEAFF	TRBJ1-1	TRBD1	18	.	TRBV2
TGTGCCTGGAGTGTACGCCTAGCTTATCAAGAGACCCAGTACTTC	CAWSVRLAYQETQYF	TRBJ2-5	.	15	.	TRBV30
TGTGCCAGCAGCTTAGGCGGAACTAGCACAGATACGCAGTATTTT	CASSLGGTSTDTQYF	TRBJ2-3	.	15	.	TRBV7-3
TGCGCCAGCAGCTCCTATGGGGGGGGCTACGAGCAGTACTTC	CASSSYGGGYEQYF	TRBJ2-7	TRBD2	14	once	TRBV5-1
TGTGCCAGCAGTGGGCGGGGGCTTGGCACAGATACGCAGTATTTT	CASSGRGLGTDTQYF	TRBJ2-3	.	15	.	TRBV2
TGCGCCAGCAAAATCGCAGGGGGTCGCTTGAACACTGAAGCTTTCTTT	CASKIAGGRLNTEAFF	TRBJ1-1	TRBD1	16	.	TRBV10-2
TGTGCCAGCTCGCAGGAGCGGGGGGTCCCACGGTACTTC	CASSQERGVPRYF	TRBJ2-5	TRBD2	13	.	TRBV6-6
TGCGCCAGCAGCCAAGAGGGGACAGCAGCCTACGAGCAGTACTTC	CASSQEGTAAYEQYF	TRBJ2-7	TRBD1	15	.	TRBV4-3
TGTGCCAGCAGCCGCGACAGGTCCCAGGTCGGGGAGCTGTTTTTT	CASSRDRSQVGELFF	TRBJ2-2	.	15	.	TRBV11-2
TGCGCCAGCAGCTTGGTCGTAGCGGGGGGGCCGCGGGACACCGGGGAGCTGTTTTTT	CASSLVVAGGPRDTGELFF	TRBJ2-2	TRBD2	19	.	TRBV5-1
TGTGCCAGCAGTGAAGGTCCCGGGACAGGGGTAAAGCATTATGGCTACACCTTC	CASSEGPGTGVKHYGYTF	TRBJ1-2	TRBD1	18	.	TRBV6-1
TGTGCCAGTAGAGAAGGAACAGGCCGGACCGGGGAGCTGTTTTTT	CASREGTGRTGELFF	TRBJ2-2	.	15	.	TRBV19
TGTGCCAGCAGTAACCGACAGGGGCACGCCGGGGAGCTGTTTTTT	CASSNRQGHAGELFF	TRBJ2-2	TRBD1	15	.	TRBV7-2
TGTGCCAGCAATCCAGGGCCCTACGAGCAGTACTTC	CASNPGPYEQYF	TRBJ2-7	.	12	.	TRBV6-6
TGTGCCAGCAGCTTAAGTCAGGCGCCTAATCAGCCCCAGCATTTT	CASSLSQAPNQPQHF	TRBJ1-5	.	15	.	TRBV7-6
TGTGCCAGCAGCTTTCCCGGGACTGGGGCCAACGTCCTGACTTTC	CASSFPGTGANVLTF	TRBJ2-6	.	15	.	TRBV5-4
TGCGCCAGCAGCGGAACAGGGGTATGGGCCAACTATGGCTACACCTTC	CASSGTGVWANYGYTF	TRBJ1-2	TRBD1	16	.	TRBV5-1
TGCAGCGTTGAGGGGCACACAGGGTACGGCTACACCTTC	CSVEGHTGYGYTF	TRBJ1-2	.	13	once	TRBV29-1
TGTGCCAGCAGCTTAGTTCTCGGGACAGGGGACGGAAACACCATATATTTT	CASSLVLGTGDGNTIYF	TRBJ1-3	TRBD1	17	.	TRBV7-2
TGTGCCAGCAGCGCTGGGACAGGACGGAACACCGGGGAGCTGTTTTTT	CASSAGTGRNTGELFF	TRBJ2-2	TRBD1	16	.	TRBV5-6
TGTGCCAGCAGCGTAGGGGACAGGTCCTACGAGCAGTACTTC	CASSVGDRSYEQYF	TRBJ2-7	TRBD1	14	.	TRBV9
TGCGCCAGCAGTGAGTCACAGGCCCTCAATCAGCCCCAGCATTTT	CASSESQALNQPQHF	TRBJ1-5	.	15	.	TRBV10-2
TGTGCCACCCGTCGCGACACTCGATCCTACGAGCAGTACTTC	CATRRDTRSYEQYF	TRBJ2-7	.	14	.	TRBV6-5
TGTGCCAGCAGTTACTCCCCAACAGAGAACACTGAAGCTTTCTTT	CASSYSPTENTEAFF	TRBJ1-1	.	15	.	TRBV6-6
TGCGCCAGCAGCTTGGAGGTGTCAGGGGCGAAGGGCTACACCTTC	CASSLEVSGAKGYTF	TRBJ1-2	.	15	.	TRBV5-1
TGTGCCACCAGCAGAGATCCAACGGTTCCTAACTATGGCTACACCTTC	CATSRDPTVPNYGYTF	TRBJ1-2	.	16	.	TRBV15
TGTGCCTGGAGCGACCGGGGTGGCTACACCTTC	CAWSDRGGYTF	TRBJ1-2	.	11	.	TRBV30
TGTGCCAGCAGCTTACTAGCGGGGCCGAGAGAGACCCAGTACTTC	CASSLLAGPRETQYF	TRBJ2-5	TRBD2	15	.	TRBV14
TGTGCCAGCAGTGAAATAGGACAGGGTAGCAATCAGCCCCAGCATTTT	CASSEIGQGSNQPQHF	TRBJ1-5	TRBD1	16	.	TRBV2